This T cell receptor beta chain appears in the sequencing data of a study of monozygotic twins with inflammatory bowel disease. Study-wide points: Sharing of clonotypes with others was lower in IBD patients than in healthy twins, and this was especially so with disease activity.

Every single donor had a roughly 2.7 ml blood sample drawn. Germline CDR1 and CDR2: KGHDR and SFDVKD. This CDR3 has 16 residues. In the case of this clonotype: The antigen is undetermined.

TCRdb reprocessed the 5' RACE reads, with one entry per CDR3 protein and no DNA. This sample's clone table lists approximately 40,000 distinct CDR3 sequences. The specimen was blood. The sequence was obtained from a human donor with ulcerative colitis or Crohn's disease, or a healthy co-twin of an affected twin (not recorded which). The rearrangement joins TRBV24-1 to TRBJ2-2; the TCRdb D gene call, TRBD2, has no DNA to confirm it. CDR3 region: CATSDPRAGDTGELFF.